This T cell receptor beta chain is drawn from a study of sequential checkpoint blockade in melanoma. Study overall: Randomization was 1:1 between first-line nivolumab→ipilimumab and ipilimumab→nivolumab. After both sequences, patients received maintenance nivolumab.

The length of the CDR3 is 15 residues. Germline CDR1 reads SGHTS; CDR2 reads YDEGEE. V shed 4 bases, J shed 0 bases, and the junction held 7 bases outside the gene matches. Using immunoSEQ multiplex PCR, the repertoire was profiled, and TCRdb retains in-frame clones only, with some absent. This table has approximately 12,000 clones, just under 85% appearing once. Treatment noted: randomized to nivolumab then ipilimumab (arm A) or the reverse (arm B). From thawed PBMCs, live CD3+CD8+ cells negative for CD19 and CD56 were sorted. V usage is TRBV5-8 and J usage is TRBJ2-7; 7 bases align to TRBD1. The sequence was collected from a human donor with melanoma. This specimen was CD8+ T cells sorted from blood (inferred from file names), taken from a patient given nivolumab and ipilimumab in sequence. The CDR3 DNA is TGTGCCAGCAGCCTCTCGACAGGGATCTCCTACGAGCAGTACTTC. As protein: CASSLSTGISYEQYF.